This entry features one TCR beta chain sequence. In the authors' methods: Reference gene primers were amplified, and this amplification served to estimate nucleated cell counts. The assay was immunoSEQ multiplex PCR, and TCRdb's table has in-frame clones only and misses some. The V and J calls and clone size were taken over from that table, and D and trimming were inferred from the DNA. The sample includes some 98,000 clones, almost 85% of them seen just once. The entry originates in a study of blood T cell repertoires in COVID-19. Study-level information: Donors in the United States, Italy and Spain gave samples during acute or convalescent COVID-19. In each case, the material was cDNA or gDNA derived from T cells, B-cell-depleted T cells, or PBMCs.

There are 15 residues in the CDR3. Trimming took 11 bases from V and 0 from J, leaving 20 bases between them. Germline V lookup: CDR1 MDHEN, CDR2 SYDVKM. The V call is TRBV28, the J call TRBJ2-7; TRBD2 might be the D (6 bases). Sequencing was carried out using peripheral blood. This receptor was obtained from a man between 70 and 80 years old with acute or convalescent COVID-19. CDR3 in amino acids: CAGSSGGGNSYEQYF. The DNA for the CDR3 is TGTGCCGGTTCTTCTGGAGGAGGGAACTCCTACGAGCAGTACTTC.